A single sample gave rise to the 25 T cell receptor beta chains below, sequenced in a study of long-term antiretroviral therapy in people with HIV. The assay used was immunoSEQ (version v3.0), run at survey level. Libraries were prepared by immunoSEQ multiplex PCR; TCRdb keeps only in-frame clonotypes and omits some of them. The table includes about 20,000 clones, around four fifths detected once. Specimen: unsorted PBMCs, collected 1.2 years after starting antiretroviral therapy. Every receptor here comes from a woman between 40 and 55 years old with HIV.

This clone was found a few times. The genes are TRBV19 and TRBJ1-3, with TRBD1 matching 7 bases. After removal of 7 bases from V and 3 bases from J, the junction contained 6 bases not matched to a gene. CDR1 and CDR2 (germline): LNHDA, SQIVND (reference sequence). The CDR3 extends over 14 amino acids. The chain's CDR3 is CASIEGGRGNTIYF. As DNA, the CDR3 is TGTGCCAGTATCGAAGGGGGCCGTGGAAACACCATATATTTT.

The V and J genes are TRBV5-4 and TRBJ2-5; 7 bases agree with TRBD1. V was pared by 2 bases and J by 4 bases, with 2 bases of the junction left unmatched. This CDR3 has 13 amino acids. The germline gives CDR1 SGHNT, CDR2 YYREEE (reference sequence). The chain's CDR3 is CASSFSGGETQYF. The CDR3, as DNA: TGTGCCAGCAGCTTCTCAGGGGGAGAGACCCAGTACTTC.

The V gene is TRBV25-1, the J gene TRBJ2-3; D gene unclear. V lost 6 bases and J lost 0, with 7 bases in between. Germline loops: CDR1 MGHDK, CDR2 SYGVNS. The CDR3 loop spans 13 amino acids. CDR3: CASREPSTDTQYF. In nucleotides, the CDR3 is TGTGCCAGCAGAGAACCAAGCACAGATACGCAGTATTTT.

J is TRBJ1-1 and V is TRBV19, with 7 bases fitting TRBD1. This CDR3 has 14 amino acids. V was clipped by 3 bases and J by 5 bases; unmatched bases: 6. CDR1 is LNHDA, CDR2 SQIVND, per germline (reference sequence). This CDR3 is CASSINRGWTEAFF. In DNA form, the CDR3 reads TGTGCCAGTAGTATCAACAGGGGTTGGACTGAAGCTTTCTTT.

The chain employs TRBV10-3 and TRBJ2-2, with 14 bases lining up with TRBD2. V was clipped by 10 bases and J by 3 bases; unmatched bases: 4. From germline, CDR1 is ENHRY and CDR2 SYGVKD. The CDR3 has 15 residues. The CDR3 region has the DNA TGTGCCAGCGGGACTAGCGGGAGTTACACCGGGGAGCTGTTTTTT. Its translation is CASGTSGSYTGELFF.

A few counts support this clone. The V and J genes are TRBV19 and TRBJ2-7; D is possibly TRBD1 (5 bases). The V and J ends lost 5 bases and 0 bases respectively, with 8 bases between them. CDR3 length: 13 amino acids. Germline CDR1 is LNHDA and CDR2 is SQIVND (reference sequence). The CDR3 DNA follows: TGTGCCAGTAGTTTACAGGCCTCCTACGAGCAGTACTTC. It is translated as CASSLQASYEQYF. The variable domain in full, completed from reference TRBV19 and TRBJ2-7, reads DGGITQSPKYLFRKEGQNVTLSCEQNLNHDAMYWYRQDPGQGLRLIYYSQIVNDFQKGDIAEGYSVSREKKESFPLTVTSAQKNPTAFYLCASSLQASYEQYFGPGTRLTVT.

The chain combines TRBV9 with TRBJ2-7, with 9 positions matching TRBD1. The CDR3 sequence is 14 residues long. With 4 bases clipped from V and 4 bases from J, the junction kept 6 bases outside the gene matches. Germline V gene sequence: CDR1 SGDLS, CDR2 YYNGEE. CDR3 amino acids: CASSLTGTGYEQYF. The CDR3 DNA sequence: TGTGCCAGCAGCTTGACCGGGACAGGGTACGAGCAGTACTTC.

This chain uses TRBV19 with TRBJ2-1; D remains ambiguous. The V end lost 7 bases, the J end lost 8 bases, and 18 bases lay between the germline ends. CDR3 length: 14 residues. Germline-derived CDR1 and CDR2 are LNHDA and SQIVND (reference sequence). CDR3 region: CASNDRTGGYEQFF. The CDR3 DNA sequence: TGTGCCAGTAACGATAGGACCGGCGGTTATGAGCAGTTCTTC.

J is TRBJ2-7 and V is TRBV11-3; 7 nucleotides match TRBD1. The V gene's germline CDR1 is SGHNT and CDR2 YENEEA. V was pared by 5 bases and J by 0 bases, with 7 bases of the junction left unmatched. The CDR3 contains 15 residues. This CDR3 is CASSIGQASSYEQYF. DNA of the CDR3: TGTGCCAGCAGCATCGGACAGGCGAGCTCCTACGAGCAGTACTTC.

V usage is TRBV11-2 and J usage is TRBJ1-1, with 8 bases identical to TRBD1. Losses at the gene ends were 1 base for V and 4 bases for J; bases not matched to a gene: 14. Germline V gives CDR1 SGHAT, CDR2 FQNNGV. The CDR3 totals 18 residues. The CDR3 DNA follows: TGTGCCAGCAGCTTAGGTGAGGCAGGGGGCCCCCCGGGCACTGAAGCTTTCTTT. This translates into CASSLGEAGGPPGTEAFF.

The chain has TRBV5-1 and TRBJ1-5, with D maybe TRBD1 (6 bases). With 0 bases removed from V and 6 bases from J, the gap between germline ends came to 10 bases. The CDR3 extends over 14 amino acids. Germline V CDR1 and CDR2: SGHRS, YFSETQ. CDR3 bases: TGCGCCAGCAGCTTGGCGGGGGGCGGTCAGCCCCAGCATTTT. This encodes CASSLAGGGQPQHF.

The chain has TRBV12-5 and TRBJ1-1, with D uncertain. Germline V CDR1 and CDR2: LGHNT, FRNRAP. Trimming took off 6 bases at V and 3 bases at J, with 14 bases between the two ends. CDR3 length equals 14 residues. The CDR3 loop is CASGPTPSYTEAFF. The CDR3 nucleotides are TGTGCTAGTGGCCCTACCCCCAGCTACACTGAAGCTTTCTTT.

The genes are TRBV6-1 and TRBJ2-7; no clear D gene. Trimming took off 7 bases at V and 2 bases at J, with 15 bases between the two ends. This CDR3 region has 14 residues. Germline CDR1 MNHNS, CDR2 SASEGT. The CDR3 coding sequence is TGTGCCAGCAAGGAATGGGGTCCTACCTACGAGCAGTACTTC. It is translated as CASKEWGPTYEQYF.

This clone has only a few counts. CDR3 sequence reads: CASSGLRGNQPQHF. The CDR3 bases are TGTGCCAGCAGTGGACTCAGGGGAAATCAGCCCCAGCATTTT. This sequence joins TRBV27 and TRBJ1-5; maybe TRBD1 (6 bases). CDR3 size: 14 residues. With 5 bases removed from V and 4 bases from J, the gap between germline ends came to 12 bases. The germline V gene encodes CDR1 MNHEY and CDR2 SMNVEV (reference sequence).

The chain employs TRBV6-1 and TRBJ2-7; 10 positions agree with TRBD2. Trimming removed 1 base from V and 6 bases from J; junction bases left unmatched: 9. The germline V gene encodes CDR1 MNHNS and CDR2 SASEGT. CDR3 length: 16 amino acids. The CDR3 DNA reads TGTGCCAGCAGTGAAGTTGCTAGCGGGAGTCGTACCGAGCAGTACTTC. This sequence encodes CASSEVASGSRTEQYF.

The chain combines TRBV11-2 with TRBJ1-3; D remains unclear. Germline V gene lookup returns CDR1 SGHAT and CDR2 FQNNGV. V lost 5 bases and J lost 8, with 13 bases in between. The CDR3 extends over 13 amino acids. The CDR3 nucleotides read TGTGCCAGCAGCCCCCGCAGTGGTGACACCATATATTTT. It codes for CASSPRSGDTIYF.

This chain connects TRBV6-4 to TRBJ1-2; TRBD1 matches 8 bases. CDR1 is MRHNA, CDR2 SNTAGT, per germline. The CDR3 consists of 13 residues. The J segment lost 7 bases and the V segment lost 2 bases, leaving 3 bases of the junction unmatched. The CDR3 coding sequence is TGTGCCAGCAGTGACCAGGGGGCCGGTGGCTACACCTTC. Residues: CASSDQGAGGYTF.

The rearrangement links TRBV20-1 to TRBJ1-2; possible D gene TRBD1, 5 bases. The CDR3 runs 11 residues. The germline CDR1 and CDR2 sequences are DFQATT and SNEGSKA (reference sequence). V was pared by 4 bases and J by 8 bases, with 11 bases between. CDR3 DNA sequence: TGCAGTGCTATCGTGGGGGGAGGCTACACCTTC. Its translation: CSAIVGGGYTF.

V usage is TRBV4-1 and J usage is TRBJ2-1, with 11 bases aligning to TRBD2. CDR3 length: 16 residues. V shed 4 bases, J shed 5 bases, and the junction held 7 bases outside the gene matches. Germline CDR1 and CDR2: MGHRA and YSYEKL. CDR3 sequence (DNA): TGCGCCAGCAGCCGATTGGGACTAGCGGAACACAATGAGCAGTTCTTC. Translating it yields CASSRLGLAEHNEQFF.

CDR3 DNA: TGTGCCAGCAGCTTAGCGTTAACTAGCGGGGGCTCCTACGAGCAGTACTTC. It yields the protein CASSLALTSGGSYEQYF. The genes are TRBV7-6 and TRBJ2-7; the match to TRBD2 covers 11 bases. CDR1 is SGHVS, CDR2 FNYEAQ, per germline. The V segment lost 0 bases and the J segment 0 bases; nucleotides outside the gene matches: 4. The CDR3 runs to 17 residues.

This chain links TRBV19 with TRBJ2-7; 10 bases are shared with TRBD2. CDR1 and CDR2 (germline): LNHDA, SQIVND (reference sequence). V lost 4 bases and J lost 3; bases outside the gene matches: 6. This CDR3 is built from 15 residues. In DNA, the CDR3 is TGTGCCAGTAGTAAAGTGTCTAGCGGGAGCTACGAGCAGTACTTC. It specifies CASSKVSSGSYEQYF.

V usage is TRBV18 and J usage is TRBJ2-2; 12 nucleotides align to TRBD2. Trimming cost V 5 bases and J 7 bases; bases outside gene matches: 11. The CDR3 spans 17 residues. Per germline, CDR1 KGHSH and CDR2 LQKENI. The CDR3 protein is CASSSILAGGPNGELFF. As DNA, the CDR3 is TGTGCCAGCTCAAGCATCCTAGCGGGAGGGCCCAACGGGGAGCTGTTTTTT.

The chain has TRBV19 and TRBJ2-5; D perhaps matches TRBD2 (6 bases). Trimming shortened V by 1 base and J by 0 bases, and 9 bases separated the two germline ends. The CDR3 spans 15 residues. CDR1 and CDR2 from the germline V gene are LNHDA and SQIVND (reference sequence). Written as DNA, the CDR3 is TGTGCCAGTAGTATAGTTGGGGGGTACCAAGAGACCCAGTACTTC. Its protein product is CASSIVGGYQETQYF.

This clone has only a few counts. V is TRBV4-1 and J is TRBJ2-2; the D gene is possibly TRBD2 (7 bases). Looked up from germline, CDR1 is MGHRA and CDR2 is YSYEKL. CDR3 size: 19 residues. Trimming left V 3 bases short and J 4 bases short, with 24 bases between. As DNA, the CDR3 is TGCGCCAGCAGCCATCCTTCAGGGGCGGGAGCTTCGAGCACCGGGGAGCTGTTTTTT. It codes for CASSHPSGAGASSTGELFF.

V is TRBV7-9 and J is TRBJ1-1; D remains unclear. There are 11 residues in the CDR3. V lost 4 bases and J 5 bases, leaving 5 bases between the germline ends. Germline lookup yields CDR1 SEHNR and CDR2 FQNEAQ (reference sequence). Here the CDR3 DNA reads TGTGCCAGCAGCTCCTTAACTGAAGCTTTCTTT. It specifies CASSSLTEAFF. Full variable domain (rest looked up from reference TRBV7-9 and TRBJ1-1): DTGVSQNPRHKITKRGQNVTFRCDPISEHNRLYWYRQTLGQGPEFLTYFQNEAQLEKSRLLSDRFSAERPKGSFSTLEIQRTEQGDSAMYLCASSSLTEAFFGQGTRLTVV.